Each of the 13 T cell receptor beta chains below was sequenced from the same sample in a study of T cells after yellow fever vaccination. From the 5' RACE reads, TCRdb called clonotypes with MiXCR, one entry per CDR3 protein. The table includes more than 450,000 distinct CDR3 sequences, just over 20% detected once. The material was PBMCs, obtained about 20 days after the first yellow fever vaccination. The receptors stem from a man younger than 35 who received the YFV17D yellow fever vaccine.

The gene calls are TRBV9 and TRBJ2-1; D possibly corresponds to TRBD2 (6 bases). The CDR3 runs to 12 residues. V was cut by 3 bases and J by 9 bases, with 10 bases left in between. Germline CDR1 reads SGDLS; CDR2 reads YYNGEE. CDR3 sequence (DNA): TGTGCCAGCAGCGCCCGGGAGCGTGAGCAGTTCTTC. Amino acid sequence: CASSAREREQFF.

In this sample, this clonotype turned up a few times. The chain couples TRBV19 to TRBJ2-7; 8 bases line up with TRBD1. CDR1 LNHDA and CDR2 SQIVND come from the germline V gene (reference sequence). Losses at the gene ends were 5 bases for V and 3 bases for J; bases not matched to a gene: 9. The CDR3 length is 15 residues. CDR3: CASSVARTGYYEQYF. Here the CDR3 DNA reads TGTGCCAGTAGTGTGGCCCGGACAGGGTACTACGAGCAGTACTTC.

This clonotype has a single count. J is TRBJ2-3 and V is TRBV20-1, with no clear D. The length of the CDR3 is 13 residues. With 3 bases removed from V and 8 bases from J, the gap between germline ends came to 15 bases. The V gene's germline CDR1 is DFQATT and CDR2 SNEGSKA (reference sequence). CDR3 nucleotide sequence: TGCAGTGCTAGTCCCACAATAATAGGTACGCAGTATTTT. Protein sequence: CSASPTIIGTQYF.

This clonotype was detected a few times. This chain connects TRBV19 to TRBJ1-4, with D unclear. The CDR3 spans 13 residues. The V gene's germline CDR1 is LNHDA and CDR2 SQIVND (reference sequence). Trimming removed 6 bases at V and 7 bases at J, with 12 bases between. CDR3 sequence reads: CASRSYRGEKLFF. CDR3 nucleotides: TGTGCCAGTAGATCCTACCGGGGTGAAAAACTGTTTTTT.

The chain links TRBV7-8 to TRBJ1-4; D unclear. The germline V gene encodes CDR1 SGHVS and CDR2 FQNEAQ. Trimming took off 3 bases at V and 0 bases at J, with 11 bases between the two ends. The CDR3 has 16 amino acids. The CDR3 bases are TGTGCCAGCAGCTTTCCAGGAGGCGCAACTAATGAAAAACTGTTTTTT. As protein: CASSFPGGATNEKLFF.

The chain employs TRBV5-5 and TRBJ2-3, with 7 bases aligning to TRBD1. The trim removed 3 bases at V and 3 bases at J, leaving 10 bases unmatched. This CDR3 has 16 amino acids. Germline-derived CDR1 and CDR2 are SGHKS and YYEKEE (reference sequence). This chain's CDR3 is CASSYRQGRGTDTQYF. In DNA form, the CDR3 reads TGTGCCAGCAGCTACCGACAGGGAAGGGGAACAGATACGCAGTATTTT.

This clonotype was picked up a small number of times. The CDR3 bases are TGCAGCGTTGTTGGGGGGAACACCGGGGAGCTGTTTTTT. Protein product: CSVVGGNTGELFF. J is TRBJ2-2 and V is TRBV29-1; D is perhaps TRBD1 or TRBD2 (5 bases each). The CDR3 length is 13 residues. V was clipped by 4 bases and J by 1 base, with 7 bases between them. Germline V gene data show CDR1 as SQVTM and CDR2 as ANQGSEA.

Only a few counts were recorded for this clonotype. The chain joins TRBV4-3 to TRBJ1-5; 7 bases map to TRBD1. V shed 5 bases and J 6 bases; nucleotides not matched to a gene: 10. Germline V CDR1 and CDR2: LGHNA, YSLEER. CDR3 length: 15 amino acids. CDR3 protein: CASSSHTGAGQPQHF. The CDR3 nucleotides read TGCGCCAGCAGCTCACATACAGGGGCAGGTCAGCCCCAGCATTTT.

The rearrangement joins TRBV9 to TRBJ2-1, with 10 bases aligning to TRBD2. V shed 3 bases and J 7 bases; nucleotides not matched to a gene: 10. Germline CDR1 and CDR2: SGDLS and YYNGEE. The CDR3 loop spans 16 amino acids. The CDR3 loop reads CASSDFSGGPANEQFF. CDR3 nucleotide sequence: TGTGCCAGCAGCGACTTTAGCGGGGGGCCTGCGAATGAGCAGTTCTTC.

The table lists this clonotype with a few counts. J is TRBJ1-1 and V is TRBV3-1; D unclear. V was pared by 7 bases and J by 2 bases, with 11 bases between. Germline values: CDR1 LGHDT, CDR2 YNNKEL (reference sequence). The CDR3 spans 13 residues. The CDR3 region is CASTGGVNTEAFF. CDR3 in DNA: TGTGCCAGCACGGGTGGAGTAAACACTGAAGCTTTCTTT.

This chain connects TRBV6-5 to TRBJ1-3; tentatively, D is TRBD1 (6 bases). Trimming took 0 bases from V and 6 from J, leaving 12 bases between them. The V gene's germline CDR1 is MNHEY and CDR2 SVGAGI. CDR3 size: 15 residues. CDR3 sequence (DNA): TGTGCCAGCAGTTACTCTACAGGGCAGATAAACACCATATATTTT. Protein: CASSYSTGQINTIYF.

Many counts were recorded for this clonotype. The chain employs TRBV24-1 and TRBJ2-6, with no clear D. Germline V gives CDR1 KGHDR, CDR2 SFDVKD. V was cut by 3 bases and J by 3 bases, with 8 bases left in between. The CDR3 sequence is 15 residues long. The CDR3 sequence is CATSDGRNGANVLTF. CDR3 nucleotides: TGTGCCACCAGTGATGGCAGGAATGGGGCCAACGTCCTGACTTTC.

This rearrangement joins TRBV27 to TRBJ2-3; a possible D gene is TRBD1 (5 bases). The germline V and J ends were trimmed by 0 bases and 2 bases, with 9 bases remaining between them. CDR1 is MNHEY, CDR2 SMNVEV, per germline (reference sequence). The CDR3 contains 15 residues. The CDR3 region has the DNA TGTGCCAGCAGTTTATCTGACAGTTTCACAGATACGCAGTATTTT. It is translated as CASSLSDSFTDTQYF.